These 28 T cell receptor beta chains came from one sample sequenced in a study of OX40 agonist ivuxolimab in advanced cancers. Profiling relied on immunoSEQ multiplex PCR, and the TCRdb table lists in-frame clones only, not all of them. The data contain approximately 58,000 clones, around 84% of them singletons. Sequences were derived from CD4+ or CD8+ T cells sorted from blood, sampled in a trial of the OX40 agonist ivuxolimab. Source of these receptors: an adult with an advanced solid tumor such as melanoma, head and neck, liver or kidney cancer.

J is TRBJ1-1 and V is TRBV5-4; tentative D call: TRBD1 (5 bases). The CDR3 contains 13 residues. V lost 5 bases, J lost 3 bases, and 11 bases lay in between. Per the germline V gene, CDR1 is SGHNT and CDR2 is YYREEE (reference sequence). The DNA for the CDR3 is TGTGCCAGCAGACAGGCTGAGTACACTGAAGCTTTCTTT. It encodes CASRQAEYTEAFF.

The chain is built from TRBV6-1 and TRBJ2-3, with D perhaps matching TRBD2 (5 bases). Germline values: CDR1 MNHNS, CDR2 SASEGT. V shed 2 bases and J shed 1 base, with 7 bases lying between them. The CDR3 is made up of 14 amino acids. CDR3 region: CASSELRGTDTQYF. For the CDR3, the DNA is TGTGCCAGCAGTGAATTGAGGGGCACAGATACGCAGTATTTT.

In DNA form, the CDR3 reads TGTGCCAGCAGTAGCCCAGGTCAGCCAACTGAAGCTTTCTTT. Encoded protein: CASSSPGQPTEAFF. The genes are TRBV27 and TRBJ1-1; D is ambiguous. This CDR3 is 14 amino acids long. CDR1 MNHEY and CDR2 SMNVEV come from the germline V gene (reference sequence). V was cut by 5 bases and J by 5 bases, with 15 bases left in between.

The chain recombines TRBV6-6 with TRBJ1-5; 8 nucleotides agree with TRBD1. J gave up 7 bases and V 6 bases, and 8 bases lay outside the gene matches. The CDR3 is made up of 14 amino acids. Germline CDR1 MNHNY, CDR2 SVGAGI (reference sequence). This chain's CDR3 is CASRTSDREQPQHF. Written as DNA, the CDR3 is TGTGCCAGCAGGACCTCGGACAGGGAACAGCCCCAGCATTTT.

The rearrangement joins TRBV2 to TRBJ2-1; unclear D gene. Trimming took 9 bases from V and 9 from J, leaving 9 bases between them. Per germline, CDR1 SNHLY and CDR2 FYNNEI. This CDR3 comprises 10 residues. The CDR3 spells CARRRLEQFF. DNA for the CDR3: TGTGCCAGAAGACGACTTGAGCAGTTCTTC.

The chain couples TRBV11-2 to TRBJ2-7; a weak D match, TRBD2 (5 bases). Between the trimmed V and J ends, which lost 1 base and 0 bases, there was a span of 10 bases. From germline, CDR1 is SGHAT and CDR2 FQNNGV. CDR3 length equals 15 residues. CDR3: CASSLVQDSSYEQYF. Written as DNA, the CDR3 is TGTGCCAGCAGCTTAGTGCAGGACTCCTCCTACGAGCAGTACTTC.

V is TRBV4-2 and J is TRBJ2-1; 10 bases map to TRBD2. V shed 1 base and J 7 bases; nucleotides not matched to a gene: 4. The CDR3 is 15 amino acids. The germline V gene encodes CDR1 LGHNA and CDR2 YNFKEQ. The CDR3 sequence: CASSQGTSGGNEQFF. The CDR3 DNA sequence: TGTGCCAGCAGCCAAGGGACTAGCGGAGGGAATGAGCAGTTCTTC.

The chain uses TRBV5-4 and TRBJ2-7, with 11 bases matching TRBD1. Looked up from germline, CDR1 is SGHNT and CDR2 is YYREEE (reference sequence). The junction had 6 bases not matched to a gene; V was cut back by 5 bases and J by 2 bases. This CDR3 region has 15 residues. CDR3 protein: CASRPGQGATYEQYF. The CDR3 region has the DNA TGTGCCAGCAGGCCCGGACAGGGGGCAACCTACGAGCAGTACTTC.

This clone was counted between two and nine times. The chain couples TRBV13 to TRBJ2-7; TRBD1 aligns across 8 bases. The V gene end was trimmed by 5 bases and the J gene end by 4 bases; junction bases not matched to a gene: 16. This CDR3 comprises 17 residues. Germline V gives CDR1 PRHDT, CDR2 FYEKMQ (reference sequence). In DNA form, the CDR3 reads TGTGCCAGCAGCCACAGGACAGGGCGTGTAGGGGGGTACGAGCAGTACTTC. Translated: CASSHRTGRVGGYEQYF. Full variable domain (remainder filled in from reference TRBV13 and TRBJ2-7): AAGVIQSPRHLIKEKRETATLKCYPIPRHDTVYWYQQGPGQDPQFLISFYEKMQSDKGSIPDRFSAQQFSDYHSELNMSSLELGDSALYFCASSHRTGRVGGYEQYFGPGTRLTVT.

This chain connects TRBV19 to TRBJ1-5; the match to TRBD1 covers 7 bases. This CDR3 spans 15 amino acids. Looked up from germline, CDR1 is LNHDA and CDR2 is SQIVND (reference sequence). The V and J ends lost 3 bases and 5 bases, in that order; junction bases with no gene match: 7. Here the CDR3 reads CASSISQGPYQPQHF. In DNA form, the CDR3 reads TGTGCCAGTAGTATCTCACAGGGGCCCTATCAGCCCCAGCATTTT.

The V gene is TRBV30, the J gene TRBJ2-3; D gene uncertain. The CDR3 is 11 amino acids. With 0 bases removed from V and 5 bases from J, the gap between germline ends came to 3 bases. Looked up from germline, CDR1 is GTSNPN and CDR2 is SVGIG (reference sequence). DNA of the CDR3: TGTGCCTGGAGTGTAGGAGATACGCAGTATTTT. Its translation is CAWSVGDTQYF. Full variable domain (remainder filled in from reference TRBV30 and TRBJ2-3): SQTIHQWPATLVQPVGSPLSLECTVEGTSNPNLYWYRQAAGRGLQLLFYSVGIGQISSEVPQNLSASRPQDRQFILSSKKLLLSDSGFYLCAWSVGDTQYFGPGTRLTVL.

The CDR3, as DNA: TGTGCCACCCGTTCGGGGGTTCAAGAGACCCAGTACTTC. This encodes CATRSGVQETQYF. The V and J genes are TRBV6-6 and TRBJ2-5; D possibly corresponds to TRBD2 (6 bases). Germline V lookup: CDR1 MNHNY, CDR2 SVGAGI (reference sequence). The CDR3 is made up of 13 amino acids. V was cut by 10 bases and J by 2 bases, with 14 bases left in between.

This clone was seen only a few times. The chain couples TRBV19 to TRBJ1-5; D remains unclear. Germline CDR1 and CDR2: LNHDA and SQIVND (reference sequence). CDR3 size: 16 residues. V dropped 4 bases and J dropped 2 bases, with 15 bases sitting between them. The CDR3 is CASSTNGRTGNQPQHF. The DNA for the CDR3 is TGTGCCAGTAGTACTAACGGGAGAACGGGCAATCAGCCCCAGCATTTT.

The rearrangement uses TRBV7-8 and TRBJ2-1, with D perhaps matching TRBD1 (5 bases). CDR1 and CDR2 (germline): SGHVS, FQNEAQ. The CDR3 runs 13 residues. Trimming stripped 4 bases from V and 12 bases from J, with 16 bases between. The CDR3 region is CASSSTGESRQFF. The CDR3 bases are TGTGCCAGCAGCTCCACAGGCGAATCTAGGCAGTTCTTC. Based on the CDR3 plus reference TRBV7-8 and TRBJ2-1, the full variable domain is GAGVSQSPRYKVAKRGQDVALRCDPISGHVSLFWYQQALGQGPEFLTYFQNEAQLDKSGLPSDRFFAERPEGSVSTLKIQRTQQEDSAVYLCASSSTGESRQFFGPGTRLTVL.

The CDR3 spells CASSLQRDYNEQFF. In DNA form, the CDR3 reads TGTGCCAGCAGCTTACAGCGGGACTACAATGAGCAGTTCTTC. V usage is TRBV7-2 and J usage is TRBJ2-1, with 7 nucleotides matching TRBD2. V was clipped by 2 bases and J by 3 bases; unmatched bases: 1. Per germline, CDR1 SGHTA and CDR2 FQGNSA. CDR3 length equals 14 residues.

The V call is TRBV5-1, the J call TRBJ2-1; TRBD1 matches 7 bases. CDR1 is SGHRS and CDR2 is YFSETQ in the germline V gene. The CDR3 runs 11 residues. V shed 4 bases and J 12 bases; nucleotides not matched to a gene: 4. CDR3 in amino acids: CASSRQGRQFF. The CDR3 coding sequence is TGCGCCAGCAGCAGACAGGGTAGGCAGTTCTTC. Full variable domain (rest looked up from reference TRBV5-1 and TRBJ2-1): KAGVTQTPRYLIKTRGQQVTLSCSPISGHRSVSWYQQTPGQGLQFLFEYFSETQRNKGNFPGRFSGRQFSNSRSEMNVSTLELGDSALYLCASSRQGRQFFGPGTRLTVL.

The rearrangement links TRBV2 to TRBJ2-3, with D perhaps matching TRBD2 (6 bases). CDR3 length: 16 amino acids. V was clipped by 1 base and J by 1 base, with 12 bases between them. The germline V gene encodes CDR1 SNHLY and CDR2 FYNNEI. CDR3 coding DNA: TGTGCCAGCAGTGAAGTCGCGGGACTCGGCACAGATACGCAGTATTTT. It encodes CASSEVAGLGTDTQYF. The full variable domain, its missing parts supplied by reference TRBV2 and TRBJ2-3, is EPEVTQTPSHQVTQMGQEVILRCVPISNHLYFYWYRQILGQKVEFLVSFYNNEISEKSEIFDDQFSVERPDGSNFTLKIRSTKLEDSAMYFCASSEVAGLGTDTQYFGPGTRLTVL.

V gene TRBV18 combines with J gene TRBJ1-2; D is undetermined. The germline gives CDR1 KGHSH, CDR2 LQKENI. This CDR3 is built from 14 residues. The V and J ends lost 3 bases and 8 bases respectively, with 16 bases between them. For the CDR3, the DNA is TGTGCCAGCTCACCCCCGGGTGAAATAAGAGGCTACACCTTC. It encodes CASSPPGEIRGYTF.

This clone appeared once. The chain uses TRBV7-9 and TRBJ1-4; D might be TRBD1 (5 bases). Trimming cost V 5 bases and J 8 bases, with 15 bases left between them. CDR3 length: 14 residues. Looked up from germline, CDR1 is SEHNR and CDR2 is FQNEAQ (reference sequence). The CDR3 nucleotides are TGTGCCAGCAGCACGGCCAGGGTGGAGGAAAAACTGTTTTTT. The encoded protein is CASSTARVEEKLFF.

CDR3 in DNA: TGTGCCAGCTCACCAGGTATTAGCGGGAACGAGCAGTACTTC. Its protein product is CASSPGISGNEQYF. This chain links TRBV18 with TRBJ2-7; TRBD2 matches at 8 bases. Germline V CDR1 and CDR2: KGHSH, LQKENI. Trimming took 2 bases from V and 5 from J; bases not matched to a gene: 5. The CDR3 loop spans 14 amino acids.

This chain joins TRBV7-2 and TRBJ2-7, with TRBD1 identical over 8 bases. The ends lost 3 bases at V and 0 bases at J; junction bases unmatched: 10. This CDR3 contains 17 residues. Germline-derived CDR1 and CDR2 are SGHTA and FQGNSA. CDR3: CASSLGRMDRDSYEQYF. The DNA of the CDR3 is TGTGCCAGCAGCTTGGGCCGTATGGACAGGGACTCCTACGAGCAGTACTTC.

The genes are TRBV7-6 and TRBJ1-6, with a weak D call TRBD1 (6 bases). With 5 bases removed from V and 0 bases from J, the gap between germline ends came to 11 bases. The CDR3 spans 16 residues. Germline V CDR1 and CDR2: SGHVS, FNYEAQ. CDR3 amino acids: CASSRGGSSYNSPLHF. For the CDR3, the DNA is TGTGCCAGCAGCCGAGGGGGGAGCTCCTATAATTCACCCCTCCACTTT.

V and J are TRBV10-2 and TRBJ1-2; 7 bases fit TRBD1. This CDR3 contains 13 residues. The germline CDR1 and CDR2 sequences are WSHSY and SAAADI. The ends lost 7 bases at V and 8 bases at J; junction bases unmatched: 10. CDR3 nucleotide sequence: TGCGCCAGCACAGACCGGACAGGTAGCGGCTACACCTTC. This translates into CASTDRTGSGYTF.

V and J are TRBV11-2 and TRBJ2-5; D is undetermined. The germline gives CDR1 SGHAT, CDR2 FQNNGV. The V and J ends lost 1 base and 5 bases respectively, with 11 bases between them. This CDR3 contains 14 residues. CDR3 nucleotide sequence: TGTGCCAGCAGCTTAGCCCCTAGGCGGGAGACCCAGTACTTC. As protein: CASSLAPRRETQYF. The whole variable domain, filled in from reference TRBV11-2 and TRBJ2-5, reads EAGVAQSPRYKIIEKRQSVAFWCNPISGHATLYWYQQILGQGPKLLIQFQNNGVVDDSQLPKDRFSAERLKGVDSTLKIQPAKLEDSAVYLCASSLAPRRETQYFGPGTRLLVL.

J is TRBJ1-2 and V is TRBV7-2, with no clear D. In germline, CDR1 is SGHTA, CDR2 FQGNSA. This CDR3 spans 14 amino acids. V gave up 5 bases and J gave up 2 bases, with 12 bases separating them. CDR3 sequence reads: CASSLKGANYGYTF. CDR3 bases: TGTGCCAGCAGCCTCAAAGGAGCGAACTATGGCTACACCTTC.

The chain has TRBV6-6 and TRBJ2-1; 13 bases line up with TRBD2. V trimming: 6 bases; J trimming: 7 bases; junction bases outside the gene matches: 6. The germline V gene encodes CDR1 MNHNY and CDR2 SVGAGI (reference sequence). This CDR3 comprises 15 residues. The CDR3 region is CASRLAGGPGNEQFF. DNA for the CDR3: TGTGCCAGCAGACTAGCGGGAGGGCCGGGTAATGAGCAGTTCTTC.

This clone was counted once. The chain carries TRBV28 and TRBJ2-7, with D possibly TRBD2 on 6 matching bases. With 7 bases removed from V and 4 bases from J, the gap between germline ends came to 26 bases. Germline V lookup: CDR1 MDHEN, CDR2 SYDVKM. The CDR3 spans 17 residues. The chain's CDR3 is CASIPPPGASPAYEQYF. The CDR3 nucleotides are TGTGCCAGCATTCCCCCGCCGGGAGCGTCGCCCGCTTACGAGCAGTACTTC.

The chain is built from TRBV4-1 and TRBJ1-5; 9 positions agree with TRBD1. The CDR3 totals 22 residues. Trimming removed 0 bases from V and 2 bases from J; junction bases left unmatched: 20. Germline V gives CDR1 MGHRA, CDR2 YSYEKL. The CDR3 DNA reads TGCGCCAGCAGCCAAGATCTCTTGGACAGGGGACCTTCTTTTGGGGGCAATCAGCCCCAGCATTTT. Translation gives CASSQDLLDRGPSFGGNQPQHF.